The 7 T cell receptor beta chains given below trace back to one sample, sequenced in a study of T cell changes during pregnancy in multiple sclerosis (dated by TCRdb to between 2017 and 2020). The library was obtained by the immunoSEQ multiplex PCR assay. Held by TCRdb, this immuneACCESS table contains in-frame sequences only and omits some clones. Under half of the omission traces to an unresolved V gene where checked; the cause of the rest is unknown. Counted in this sample were about 59,000 clones; less than 95% of them appeared once. The ten largest clones take up 2.5% of the sample. Here the sequenced sample was CD8+ T cells from peripheral blood mononuclear cells, taken after pregnancy. The source of these receptors is a female donor with multiple sclerosis, enrolled in a pregnancy study.

The chain has TRBV11-3 and TRBJ2-7; D uncertain. Germline loops: CDR1 SGHNT, CDR2 YENEEA. CDR3 length equals 13 residues. V was pared by 3 bases and J by 1 base, with 7 bases between. The CDR3 coding sequence is TGTGCCAGCAGCTTCGGTACTTCCTACGAGCAGTACTTC. Amino acid sequence: CASSFGTSYEQYF.

This chain links TRBV5-6 with TRBJ2-7; D gene unclear. V shed 1 base and J shed 5 bases, with 13 bases lying between them. Germline CDR1 SGHDT, CDR2 YYEEEE. This CDR3 comprises 14 residues. As DNA, the CDR3 is TGTGCCAGCAGCTTGCCCCTTTGGGCCCACGAGCAGTACTTC. Protein product: CASSLPLWAHEQYF.

V and J are TRBV28 and TRBJ2-3; tentative D call: TRBD2 (5 bases). In germline, CDR1 is MDHEN, CDR2 SYDVKM. The V end lost 3 bases, the J end lost 4 bases, and 8 bases lay between the germline ends. The CDR3 runs 13 residues. CDR3 residues: CASSFWGADTQYF. CDR3 nucleotides: TGTGCCAGCAGTTTTTGGGGAGCAGATACGCAGTATTTT.

The V call is TRBV7-9, the J call TRBJ2-7; TRBD1 aligns across 9 bases. Germline V gene lookup returns CDR1 SEHNR and CDR2 FQNEAQ (reference sequence). This CDR3 has 16 residues. Germline trimming cut 6 bases from V and 0 bases from J; bases unmatched to any gene: 9. CDR3 DNA: TGTGCCAGCAGTTCTTATAGGGACAGGGACTCCTACGAGCAGTACTTC. Translating gives CASSSYRDRDSYEQYF.

The V call is TRBV7-6, the J call TRBJ2-7; possible D gene TRBD1, 5 bases. CDR3 size: 15 residues. Germline-derived CDR1 and CDR2 are SGHVS and FNYEAQ. The V end lost 2 bases, the J end lost 2 bases, and 13 bases lay between the germline ends. CDR3 coding DNA: TGTGCCAGCAGCTTAAGGGTGGCAGGGCCCTACGAGCAGTACTTC. It yields the protein CASSLRVAGPYEQYF. The full variable domain, rest sourced from reference TRBV7-6 and TRBJ2-7, is GAGVSQSPRYKVTKRGQDVALRCDPISGHVSLYWYRQALGQGPEFLTYFNYEAQQDKSGLPNDRFSAERPEGSISTLTIQRTEQRDSAMYRCASSLRVAGPYEQYFGPGTRLTVT.

The J gene is TRBJ2-1, the V gene TRBV19; 7 bases line up with TRBD1. The V segment lost 5 bases and the J segment 1 base; nucleotides outside the gene matches: 5. The CDR3 is made up of 15 amino acids. Germline V gives CDR1 LNHDA, CDR2 SQIVND (reference sequence). CDR3 region: CASSYRGLSYNEQFF. As DNA, the CDR3 is TGTGCCAGTAGTTACAGGGGTCTTTCCTACAATGAGCAGTTCTTC.

The J gene is TRBJ2-5, the V gene TRBV7-2; D perhaps matches TRBD1 (6 bases). The length of the CDR3 is 12 residues. Germline CDR1 is SGHTA and CDR2 is FQGNSA. Trimming removed 5 bases from V and 3 bases from J, with 7 bases in between. CDR3 residues: CASSGGEETQYF. The CDR3 nucleotides read TGTGCCAGCAGCGGGGGCGAAGAGACCCAGTACTTC. The full variable domain, completed using reference TRBV7-2 and TRBJ2-5, is GAGVSQSPSNKVTEKGKDVELRCDPISGHTALYWYRQSLGQGLEFLIYFQGNSAPDKSGLPSDRFSAERTGGSVSTLTIQRTQQEDSAVYLCASSGGEETQYFGPGTRLLVL.